This paragraph reports one T cell receptor beta chain. The data belong to a study of cytomegalovirus exposure and HLA in healthy donors. This table comes from immunoSEQ multiplex PCR, and its TCRdb copy is limited to in-frame clones, with some not included. Among 200,000 to 250,000 clones listed, roughly 87% were seen once. This sequence was found in a man younger than 35 in good health and CMV-seropositive. The sample consisted of PBMCs.

The CDR3 DNA sequence: TGTGCCAGTAGTAGCTCGTGGGTGACCTCCTACGAGCAGTACTTC. It encodes CASSSSWVTSYEQYF. The chain is built from TRBV19 and TRBJ2-7, with D unclear. In germline, CDR1 is LNHDA, CDR2 SQIVND (reference sequence). The V end lost 4 bases, the J end lost 0 bases, and 13 bases lay between the germline ends. CDR3 length: 15 amino acids.